The TCR beta chain under discussion was sequenced for a study of spatial heterogeneity in lung cancer. Study-wide findings and caveats: Blood carried ubiquitous expanded tumor TCRs more at resection than follow-up.

Each CDR3 protein gets one entry after TCRdb re-called the 5' RACE reads with MiXCR. The data show approximately 44,000 distinct CDR3 sequences, roughly an eighth seen once. From germline, CDR1 is SEHNR and CDR2 FQNEAQ (reference sequence). Trimming removed 5 bases from V and 6 bases from J, with 11 bases in between. The CDR3 loop spans 13 amino acids. Sample time point: sample taken at primary tumor resection. Of note for this clonotype: Its antigen is currently unknown.

The sequence was collected from a male donor with early-stage non-small cell lung cancer. Sequences were derived from PBMCs, sampled at surgery. This rearrangement joins TRBV7-9 to TRBJ1-5, with D hard to call. CDR3 protein: CASSPVGVQPQHF. Written as DNA, the CDR3 is TGTGCCAGCAGCCCAGTAGGCGTTCAGCCCCAGCATTTT.